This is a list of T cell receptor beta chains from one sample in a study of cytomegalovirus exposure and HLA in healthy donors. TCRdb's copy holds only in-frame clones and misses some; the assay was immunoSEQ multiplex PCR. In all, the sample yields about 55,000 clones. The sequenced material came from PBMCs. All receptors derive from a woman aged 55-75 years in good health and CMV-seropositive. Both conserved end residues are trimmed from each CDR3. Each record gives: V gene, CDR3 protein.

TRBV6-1,ASRGQGANEQY
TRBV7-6,ASSLARTGTGTGNTIY
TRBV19,ASSEDSYQPQH
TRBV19,ASSMTSGDWETQY
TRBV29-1,SARGFVGYEQY
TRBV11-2,ASSLEVGLGTEAF
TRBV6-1,ASSASSTGTGGYEQY
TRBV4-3,ASSQDSRQGGANALH
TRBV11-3,ASSGQGARFGQETQY
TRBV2,ASSESQALSGNTIY